The 20 T cell receptor beta chains reported below all come from one sample, sequenced in a study of CD8 T cells in Susac syndrome. RNA totalling roughly 0.45 to 1 ug underwent reverse transcription with random hexamers. TCRdb re-derived calls from the immunoSEQ multiplex PCR reads in MiXCR, one entry per CDR3 protein. The table records about 250,000 distinct CDR3 sequences, around 93% of them present only once. The sample taken for sequencing was CD4+ T cells from PBMCs. These receptors were obtained from a human donor with multiple sclerosis.

Written as DNA, the CDR3 is TGTGCCAGTAGTATAGGGTTGTCAGATACGCAGTATTTT. Translation gives CASSIGLSDTQYF. The rearrangement links TRBV19 to TRBJ2-3; D not resolved. V lost 1 base and J 4 bases, leaving 6 bases between the germline ends. The germline CDR1 and CDR2 sequences are LNHDA and SQIVND (reference sequence). The CDR3 loop spans 13 amino acids.

V and J are TRBV29-1 and TRBJ2-7; maybe TRBD1 (6 bases). Looked up from germline, CDR1 is SQVTM and CDR2 is ANQGSEA. The CDR3 has 12 residues. The V gene lost 5 bases and the J gene lost 3 bases, with 11 bases spanning the gap. CDR3 bases: TGCAGCGTTCTAGACAGGTACTACGAGCAGTACGTC. Protein sequence: CSVLDRYYEQYV.

This clonotype was counted only a few times. The chain combines TRBV6-1 with TRBJ1-5; TRBD1 matches 8 bases. Germline loops: CDR1 MNHNS, CDR2 SASEGT. This CDR3 spans 15 amino acids. With 2 bases clipped from V and 4 bases from J, the junction kept 4 bases outside the gene matches. As DNA, the CDR3 is TGTGCCAGCAGTGAACAGCGACAGGGGAATCAGCCCCAGCATTTT. It yields the protein CASSEQRQGNQPQHF.

The chain has TRBV23-1 and TRBJ1-1; D perhaps matches TRBD1 (6 bases). TRBV23-1 is identified as an open reading frame with a role that is uncertain. The CDR3 consists of 15 residues. Deletions cut 7 bases from V and 0 bases from J, with 15 bases between. The CDR3 reads CASNVGGEMNTEAFF. CDR3 sequence (DNA): TGCGCCAGCAATGTAGGGGGGGAGATGAACACTGAAGCTTTCTTT.

This chain connects TRBV5-1 to TRBJ2-1; 9 bases agree with TRBD2. CDR1 and CDR2 from the germline V gene are SGHRS and YFSETQ. The V gene end was trimmed by 2 bases and the J gene end by 6 bases; junction bases not matched to a gene: 6. The CDR3 has 15 residues. The chain's CDR3 is CASSFRLADLNEQFF. In nucleotides, the CDR3 is TGCGCCAGCAGCTTTCGACTAGCGGATCTCAATGAGCAGTTCTTC. Looking up the rest from reference TRBV5-1 and TRBJ2-1 gives the full variable domain: KAGVTQTPRYLIKTRGQQVTLSCSPISGHRSVSWYQQTPGQGLQFLFEYFSETQRNKGNFPGRFSGRQFSNSRSEMNVSTLELGDSALYLCASSFRLADLNEQFFGPGTRLTVL.

The V gene is TRBV14, the J gene TRBJ1-1; no clear D gene. The ends were cut back, 7 bases at V and 3 bases at J, with 12 bases in the middle. Germline V gene sequence: CDR1 SGHDN, CDR2 FVKESK. The length of the CDR3 is 13 residues. The CDR3 sequence is CASKVNLDTEAFF. CDR3 DNA sequence: TGTGCCAGCAAGGTAAACCTGGACACTGAAGCTTTCTTT. The entire variable domain, with the rest obtained from reference TRBV14 and TRBJ1-1, is as follows: EAGVTQFPSHSVIEKGQTVTLRCDPISGHDNLYWYRRVMGKEIKFLLHFVKESKQDESGMPNNRFLAERTGGTYSTLKVQPAELEDSGVYFCASKVNLDTEAFFGQGTRLTVV.

The rearrangement links TRBV6-2 or TRBV6-3 to TRBJ2-2, with TRBD1 as a possible D gene (6 bases). CDR3 length: 14 amino acids. V lost 7 bases to trimming and J lost 2 bases, with 11 bases between them. CDR1 and CDR2 from the germline V gene are MNHEY and SVGEGT. The CDR3 region has the DNA TGTGCCAGCAACTTACAGGGAAACACCGGGGAGCTGTTTTTT. Translating it yields CASNLQGNTGELFF.

The chain links TRBV29-1 to TRBJ2-3, with TRBD2 matching over 8 bases. CDR3 length: 15 residues. V lost 6 bases, J lost 2 bases, and 10 bases stayed unmatched. Germline V gene lookup returns CDR1 SQVTM and CDR2 ANQGSEA. The chain's CDR3 is CSVGITSGNTDTQYF. CDR3 sequence (DNA): TGCAGCGTCGGCATAACTAGCGGAAACACAGATACGCAGTATTTT.

V and J are TRBV28 and TRBJ1-2; perhaps TRBD1 as D (5 bases). V was pared by 6 bases and J by 4 bases, with 15 bases between. The germline V gene encodes CDR1 MDHEN and CDR2 SYDVKM. The CDR3 contains 14 residues. CDR3 in DNA: TGTGCCAGCAGAACAGGACAACTGCGCTATGGCTACACCTTC. Translation: CASRTGQLRYGYTF.

The V and J genes are TRBV3-1 and TRBJ2-2; no reliable D call. Trimming cost V 4 bases and J 4 bases, with 10 bases left between them. The V gene's germline CDR1 is LGHDT and CDR2 YNNKEL (reference sequence). This CDR3 comprises 14 residues. The CDR3 coding sequence is TGTGCCAGCAGCCGAATGGGGTTCACCGGGGAGCTGTTTTTT. Residues: CASSRMGFTGELFF.

This rearrangement joins TRBV24-1 to TRBJ1-4, with D perhaps TRBD1 (5 bases). With 4 bases removed from V and 4 bases from J, the gap between germline ends came to 9 bases. CDR3 length: 14 residues. Germline V gene data show CDR1 as KGHDR and CDR2 as SFDVKD. CDR3 sequence reads: CATSDRDGNEKLFF. As DNA, the CDR3 is TGTGCCACCAGTGACCGGGACGGTAATGAAAAACTGTTTTTT.

The chain is built from TRBV3-1 and TRBJ1-4; the D gene is possibly TRBD1 (6 bases). The CDR3 runs to 15 residues. The germline V gene encodes CDR1 LGHDT and CDR2 YNNKEL (reference sequence). V was trimmed by 0 bases and J by 8 bases, leaving 13 bases between them. CDR3 bases: TGTGCCAGCAGCCAAGATACGCCAGGGGAGGAAAAACTGTTTTTT. Its protein is CASSQDTPGEEKLFF. Combining the CDR3 with reference TRBV3-1 and TRBJ1-4 gives the whole variable domain DTAVSQTPKYLVTQMGNDKSIKCEQNLGHDTMYWYKQDSKKFLKIMFSYNNKELIINETVPNRFSPKSPDKAHLNLHINSLELGDSAVYFCASSQDTPGEEKLFFGSGTQLSVL.

The gene calls are TRBV27 and TRBJ2-5; 10 nucleotides line up with TRBD2. V shed 3 bases and J 5 bases; nucleotides not matched to a gene: 6. Germline CDR1 MNHEY, CDR2 SMNVEV (reference sequence). The CDR3 contains 15 residues. The CDR3 DNA is TGTGCCAGCAGTTTTTCCACAGCGGGAGGGGAGACCCAGTACTTC. Translated, it gives CASSFSTAGGETQYF.

The chain is built from TRBV9 and TRBJ2-7; D remains ambiguous. V gave up 6 bases and J gave up 3 bases, with 10 bases separating them. The germline gives CDR1 SGDLS, CDR2 YYNGEE. This CDR3 contains 12 residues. CDR3 sequence (DNA): TGTGCCAGCACCCTCCGCAACTACGAGCAGTACGTC. Amino acids: CASTLRNYEQYV.

The CDR3 protein is CASSWAGHPGDTQYF. The CDR3 bases are TGTGCCAGCAGCTGGGCGGGACACCCGGGAGATACGCAGTATTTT. This rearrangement joins TRBV7-2 to TRBJ2-3; D tentatively fits TRBD1 or TRBD2 (6 bases each). The CDR3 spans 15 residues. Germline assignment: CDR1 SGHTA and CDR2 FQGNSA. Trimming shortened V by 4 bases and J by 5 bases, and 16 bases separated the two germline ends.

V gene TRBV5-6 combines with J gene TRBJ1-2, with D unresolved. Between the trimmed V and J ends, which lost 4 bases and 6 bases, there was a span of 22 bases. The germline V gene encodes CDR1 SGHDT and CDR2 YYEEEE. This CDR3 contains 16 residues. The CDR3 region has the DNA TGTGCCAGCAGCCAATGGACCTTGGAGGAATCGGATGGCTACACCTTC. Translation gives CASSQWTLEESDGYTF.

This sequence joins TRBV27 and TRBJ2-2, with D hard to call. V lost 4 bases and J lost 0, with 6 bases in between. The CDR3 totals 14 residues. Germline V gene data show CDR1 as MNHEY and CDR2 as SMNVEV (reference sequence). DNA of the CDR3: TGTGCCAGCAGTTCCACTTCGAACACCGGGGAGCTGTTTTTT. Translation: CASSSTSNTGELFF.

The chain is built from TRBV7-8 and TRBJ2-3; D possibly corresponds to TRBD2 (5 bases). The CDR3 spans 15 residues. V was pared by 1 base and J by 0 bases, with 8 bases between. CDR1 and CDR2 from the germline V gene are SGHVS and FQNEAQ. The CDR3 region is CASSLVAISTDTQYF. The CDR3, as DNA: TGTGCCAGCAGCTTAGTAGCGATTAGCACAGATACGCAGTATTTT.

The chain is built from TRBV11-1 and TRBJ2-1; 12 bases are shared with TRBD2. J gave up 8 bases and V 3 bases, and 20 bases lay outside the gene matches. CDR1 is SGHAT and CDR2 is FQDESV in the germline V gene (reference sequence). This CDR3 region has 20 residues. This CDR3 reads CASSFIQLAGGPYSFDEQFF. CDR3 DNA: TGTGCCAGCAGCTTTATTCAGCTAGCGGGAGGGCCTTATTCGTTCGATGAGCAGTTCTTC.

The chain recombines TRBV5-1 with TRBJ1-1; D ambiguous. Looked up from germline, CDR1 is SGHRS and CDR2 is YFSETQ. V lost 3 bases and J 1 base, leaving 16 bases between the germline ends. The CDR3 totals 16 residues. The CDR3 nucleotides are TGCGCCAGCAGCTCCAGAGTTAGCTCAGAGAACACTGAAGCTTTCTTT. Its translation: CASSSRVSSENTEAFF.